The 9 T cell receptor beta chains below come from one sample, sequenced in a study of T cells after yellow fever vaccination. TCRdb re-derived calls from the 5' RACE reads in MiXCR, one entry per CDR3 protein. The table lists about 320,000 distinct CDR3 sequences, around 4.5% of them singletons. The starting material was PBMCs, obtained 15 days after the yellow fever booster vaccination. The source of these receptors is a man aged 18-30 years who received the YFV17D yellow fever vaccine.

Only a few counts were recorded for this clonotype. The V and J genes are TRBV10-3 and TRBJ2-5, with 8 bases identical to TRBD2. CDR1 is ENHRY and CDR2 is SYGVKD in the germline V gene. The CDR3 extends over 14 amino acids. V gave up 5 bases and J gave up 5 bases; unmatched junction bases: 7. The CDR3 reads CAISSGGARETQYF. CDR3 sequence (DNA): TGTGCCATCAGTTCCGGGGGGGCCAGGGAGACCCAGTACTTC.

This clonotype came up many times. The CDR3 DNA reads as TGTGCCAGCAGTTTTACCTTTGGGATCGGGGGGCAGGGAGCCGGGGCAGATACGCAGTATTTT. Amino acid sequence: CASSFTFGIGGQGAGADTQYF. The chain has TRBV6-6 and TRBJ2-3; D possibly corresponds to TRBD2 (7 bases). There are 21 residues in the CDR3. Germline loops: CDR1 MNHNY, CDR2 SVGAGI (reference sequence). The V end was cut by 4 bases, the J end by 4 bases, with 33 bases between.

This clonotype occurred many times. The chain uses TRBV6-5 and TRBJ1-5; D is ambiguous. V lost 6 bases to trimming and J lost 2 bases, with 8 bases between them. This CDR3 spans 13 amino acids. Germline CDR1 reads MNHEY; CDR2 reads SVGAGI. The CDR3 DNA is TGTGCCAGCAGCCACTGGGGCAATCAGCCCCAGCATTTT. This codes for CASSHWGNQPQHF.

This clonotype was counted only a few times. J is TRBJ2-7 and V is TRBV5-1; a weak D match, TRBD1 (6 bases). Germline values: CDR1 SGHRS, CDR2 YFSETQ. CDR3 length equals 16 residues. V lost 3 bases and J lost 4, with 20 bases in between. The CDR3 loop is CASSWTLGDIEYEQYF. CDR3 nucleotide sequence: TGCGCCAGCAGCTGGACCCTCGGGGACATTGAATACGAGCAGTACTTC. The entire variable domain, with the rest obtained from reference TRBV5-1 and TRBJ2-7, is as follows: KAGVTQTPRYLIKTRGQQVTLSCSPISGHRSVSWYQQTPGQGLQFLFEYFSETQRNKGNFPGRFSGRQFSNSRSEMNVSTLELGDSALYLCASSWTLGDIEYEQYFGPGTRLTVT.

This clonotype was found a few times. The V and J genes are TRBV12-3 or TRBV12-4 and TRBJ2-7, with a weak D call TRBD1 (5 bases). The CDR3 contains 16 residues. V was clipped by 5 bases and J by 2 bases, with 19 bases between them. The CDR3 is CASSAIGRVWPYEQYF. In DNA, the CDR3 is TGTGCCAGCAGTGCCATCGGCAGGGTGTGGCCCTACGAGCAGTACTTC.

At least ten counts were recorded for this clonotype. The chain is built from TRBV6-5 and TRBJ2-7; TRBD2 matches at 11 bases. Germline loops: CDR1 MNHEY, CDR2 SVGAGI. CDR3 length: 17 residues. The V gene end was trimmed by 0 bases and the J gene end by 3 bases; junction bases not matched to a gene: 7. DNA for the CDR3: TGTGCCAGCAGTTACTCAATAGCGGGGGGGCCTAACTACGAGCAGTACTTC. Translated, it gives CASSYSIAGGPNYEQYF.

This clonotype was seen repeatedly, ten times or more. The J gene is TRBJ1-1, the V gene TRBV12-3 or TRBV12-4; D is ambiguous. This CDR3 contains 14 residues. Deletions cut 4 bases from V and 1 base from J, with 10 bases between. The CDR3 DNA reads TGTGCCAGCAGTTCCTACGAAGCGAACACTGAAGCTTTCTTT. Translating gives CASSSYEANTEAFF.

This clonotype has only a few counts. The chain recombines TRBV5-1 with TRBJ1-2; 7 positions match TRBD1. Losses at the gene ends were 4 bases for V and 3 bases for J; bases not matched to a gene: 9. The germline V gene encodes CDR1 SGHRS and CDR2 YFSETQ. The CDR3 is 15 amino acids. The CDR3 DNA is TGCGCCAGCAGCCAGGGACAGCGGGGGGACTATGGCTACACCTTC. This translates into CASSQGQRGDYGYTF.

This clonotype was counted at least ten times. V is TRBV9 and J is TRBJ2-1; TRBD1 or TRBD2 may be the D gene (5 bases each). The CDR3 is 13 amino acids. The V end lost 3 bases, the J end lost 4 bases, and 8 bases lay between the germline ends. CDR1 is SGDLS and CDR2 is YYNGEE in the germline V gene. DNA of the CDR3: TGTGCCAGCAGCGGGGACGCATACAATGAGCAGTTCTTC. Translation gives CASSGDAYNEQFF. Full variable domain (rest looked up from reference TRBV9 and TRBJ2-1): DSGVTQTPKHLITATGQRVTLRCSPRSGDLSVYWYQQSLDQGLQFLIQYYNGEERAKGNILERFSAQQFPDLHSELNLSSLELGDSALYFCASSGDAYNEQFFGPGTRLTVL.